The clone carrying this T cell receptor beta chain has only a few counts. Its matching antigen is unknown. Via MiXCR, TCRdb re-called the 5' RACE reads, giving one row per CDR3 protein. The data hold around 390,000 distinct CDR3 sequences, with 15% to 20% observed a single time. This specimen comes from a study of T-cell memory formation after mild COVID-19. Looking at the study overall: Largely donor-specific TCR clusters were found.

The CDR3 has 15 amino acids. Germline assignment: CDR1 SGHDT and CDR2 YYEEEE. V was trimmed by 1 base and J by 3 bases, leaving 11 bases between them. Study outcomes and limitations: Some SARS-CoV-2-responding clones were already detected in memory before infection. Clones that contracted from day 15 to 85 were balanced CD4/CD8, while later expanders leaned CD4+. Researchers report contracting CD4+ clones mostly in CM and EM, with CD8+ clones in EMRA.

This TCR was recovered from a man aged 18-30 years who had mild COVID-19 (a few samples of this study predate the infection). Cell type and time point are not known. This sequence joins TRBV5-6 and TRBJ2-1; tentatively, D is TRBD1 (6 bases). The sequencing input was PBMCs or a T cell subset sorted from them (not recorded which). In nucleotides, the CDR3 is TGTGCCAGCAGCTTGTGGCAGGGGTACTACAATGAGCAGTTCTTC. It encodes CASSLWQGYYNEQFF.